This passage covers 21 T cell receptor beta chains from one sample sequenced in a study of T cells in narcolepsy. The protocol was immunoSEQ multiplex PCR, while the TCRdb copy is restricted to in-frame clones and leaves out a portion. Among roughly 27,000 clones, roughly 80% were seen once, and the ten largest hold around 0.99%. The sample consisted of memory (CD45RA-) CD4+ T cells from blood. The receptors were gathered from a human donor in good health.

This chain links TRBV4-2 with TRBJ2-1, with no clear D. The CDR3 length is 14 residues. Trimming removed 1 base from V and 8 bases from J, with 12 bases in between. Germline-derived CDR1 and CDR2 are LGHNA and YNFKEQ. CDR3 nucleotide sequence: TGTGCCAGCAGCCAAGGTGCCTTAGGCGATGAGCAGTTCTTC. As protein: CASSQGALGDEQFF.

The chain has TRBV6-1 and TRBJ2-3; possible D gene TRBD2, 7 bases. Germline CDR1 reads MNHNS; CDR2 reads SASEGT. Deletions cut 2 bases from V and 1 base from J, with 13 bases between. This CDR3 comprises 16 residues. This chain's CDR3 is CASSERGGRGTDTQYF. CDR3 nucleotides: TGTGCCAGCAGTGAAAGGGGGGGCAGGGGCACAGATACGCAGTATTTT.

CDR3 nucleotide sequence: TGTGCCAGCAGCTTGAGGGGGACCGGGGAGCTGTTTTTT. This translates into CASSLRGTGELFF. The chain is built from TRBV9 and TRBJ2-2; possibly TRBD1 for D (6 bases). V was pared by 4 bases and J by 5 bases, with 9 bases between. CDR3 size: 13 residues. Germline CDR1 reads SGDLS; CDR2 reads YYNGEE.

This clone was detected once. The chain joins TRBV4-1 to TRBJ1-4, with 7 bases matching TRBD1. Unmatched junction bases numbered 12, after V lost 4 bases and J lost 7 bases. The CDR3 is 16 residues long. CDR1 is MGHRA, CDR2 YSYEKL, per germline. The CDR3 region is CASSLTRTGVSEKLFF. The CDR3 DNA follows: TGCGCCAGCAGCCTAACACGGACAGGCGTTAGTGAAAAACTGTTTTTT.

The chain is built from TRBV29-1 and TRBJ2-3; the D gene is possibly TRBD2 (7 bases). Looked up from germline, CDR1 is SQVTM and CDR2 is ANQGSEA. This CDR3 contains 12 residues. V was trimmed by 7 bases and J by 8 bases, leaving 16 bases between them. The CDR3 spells CSARGAGGTQYF. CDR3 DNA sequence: TGCAGCGCCCGGGGGGCAGGAGGTACGCAGTATTTT.

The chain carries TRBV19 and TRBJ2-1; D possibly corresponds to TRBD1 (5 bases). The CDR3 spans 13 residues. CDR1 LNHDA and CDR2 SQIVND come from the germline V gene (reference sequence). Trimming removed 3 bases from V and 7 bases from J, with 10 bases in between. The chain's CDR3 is CASSIARANEQFF. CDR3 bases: TGTGCCAGTAGTATTGCCAGGGCTAATGAGCAGTTCTTC.

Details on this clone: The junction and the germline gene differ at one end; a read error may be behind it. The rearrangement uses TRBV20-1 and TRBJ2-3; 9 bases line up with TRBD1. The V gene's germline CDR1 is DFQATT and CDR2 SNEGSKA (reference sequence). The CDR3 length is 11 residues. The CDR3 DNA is TGCAGTGCCGCGACAGGGGGTACTGACTCATTT. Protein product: CSAATGGTDSF.

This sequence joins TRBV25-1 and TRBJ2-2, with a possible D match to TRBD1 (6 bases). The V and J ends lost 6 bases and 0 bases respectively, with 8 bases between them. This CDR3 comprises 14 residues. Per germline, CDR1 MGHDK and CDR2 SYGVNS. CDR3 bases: TGTGCCAGCAGGGACAGTTCGAACACCGGGGAGCTGTTTTTT. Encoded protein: CASRDSSNTGELFF.

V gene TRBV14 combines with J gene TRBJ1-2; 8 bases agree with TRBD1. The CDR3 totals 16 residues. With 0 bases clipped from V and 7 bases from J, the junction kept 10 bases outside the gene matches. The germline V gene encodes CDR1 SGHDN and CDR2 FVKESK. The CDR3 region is CASSQDGTGGLRGYTF. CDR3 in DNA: TGTGCCAGCAGCCAAGATGGGACAGGCGGACTCCGTGGCTACACCTTC.

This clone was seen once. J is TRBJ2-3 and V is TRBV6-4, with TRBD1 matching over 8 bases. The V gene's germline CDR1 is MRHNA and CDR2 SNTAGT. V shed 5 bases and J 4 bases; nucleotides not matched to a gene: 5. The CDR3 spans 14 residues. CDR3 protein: CASSTDRVSDTQYF. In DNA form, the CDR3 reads TGTGCCAGCAGTACGGACAGGGTATCAGATACGCAGTATTTT.

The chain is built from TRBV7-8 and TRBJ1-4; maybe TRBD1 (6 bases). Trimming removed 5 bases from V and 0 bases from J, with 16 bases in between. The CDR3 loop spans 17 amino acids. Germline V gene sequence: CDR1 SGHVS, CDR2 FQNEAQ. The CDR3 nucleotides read TGTGCCAGCAGCGCCCGGGACATAAGACCAACTAATGAAAAACTGTTTTTT. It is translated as CASSARDIRPTNEKLFF. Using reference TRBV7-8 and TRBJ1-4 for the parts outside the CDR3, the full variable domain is GAGVSQSPRYKVAKRGQDVALRCDPISGHVSLFWYQQALGQGPEFLTYFQNEAQLDKSGLPSDRFFAERPEGSVSTLKIQRTQQEDSAVYLCASSARDIRPTNEKLFFGSGTQLSVL.

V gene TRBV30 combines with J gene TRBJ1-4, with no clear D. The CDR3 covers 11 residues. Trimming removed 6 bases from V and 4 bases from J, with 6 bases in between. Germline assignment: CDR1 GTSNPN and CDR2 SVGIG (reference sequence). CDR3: CACEFNEKLFF. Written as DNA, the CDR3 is TGTGCCTGTGAGTTTAATGAAAAACTGTTTTTT.

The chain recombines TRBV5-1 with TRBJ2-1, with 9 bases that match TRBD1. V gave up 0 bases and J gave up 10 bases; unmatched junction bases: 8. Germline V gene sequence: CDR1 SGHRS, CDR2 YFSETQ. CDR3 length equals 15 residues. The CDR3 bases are TGCGCCAGCAGCTTGGAGGGACAGGGATTGCGCGAGCAGTTCTTC. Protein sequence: CASSLEGQGLREQFF.

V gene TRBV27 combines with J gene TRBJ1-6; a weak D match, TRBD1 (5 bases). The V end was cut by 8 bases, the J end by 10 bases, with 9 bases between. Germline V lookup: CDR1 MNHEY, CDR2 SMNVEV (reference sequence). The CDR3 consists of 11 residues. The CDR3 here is CASRGESPLHF. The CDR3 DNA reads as TGTGCCAGCCGGGGCGAATCACCCCTCCACTTT.

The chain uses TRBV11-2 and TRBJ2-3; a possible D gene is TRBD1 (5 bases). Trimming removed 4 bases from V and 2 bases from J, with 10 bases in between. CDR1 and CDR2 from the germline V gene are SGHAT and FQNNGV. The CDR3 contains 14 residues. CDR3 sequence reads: CASSSRAFTDTQYF. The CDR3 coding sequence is TGTGCCAGCAGCTCCAGGGCCTTCACAGATACGCAGTATTTT. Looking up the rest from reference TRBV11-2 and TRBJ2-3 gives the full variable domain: EAGVAQSPRYKIIEKRQSVAFWCNPISGHATLYWYQQILGQGPKLLIQFQNNGVVDDSQLPKDRFSAERLKGVDSTLKIQPAKLEDSAVYLCASSSRAFTDTQYFGPGTRLTVL.

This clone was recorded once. CDR3 region: CASSLPPGQGDYGYTF. The CDR3 DNA sequence: TGCGCCAGCAGCCTTCCCCCGGGACAGGGGGACTATGGCTACACCTTC. This chain links TRBV5-1 with TRBJ1-2; 11 nucleotides agree with TRBD1. CDR1 and CDR2 (germline): SGHRS, YFSETQ. J was trimmed by 3 bases and V by 4 bases; bases with no gene match: 8. The CDR3 sequence is 16 residues long.

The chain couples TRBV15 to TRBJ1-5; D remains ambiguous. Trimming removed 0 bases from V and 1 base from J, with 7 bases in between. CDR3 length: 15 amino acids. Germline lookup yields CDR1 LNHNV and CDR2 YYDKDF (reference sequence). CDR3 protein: CATSRDLNSNQPQHF. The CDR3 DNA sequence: TGTGCCACCAGCAGAGATCTGAACAGCAATCAGCCCCAGCATTTT.

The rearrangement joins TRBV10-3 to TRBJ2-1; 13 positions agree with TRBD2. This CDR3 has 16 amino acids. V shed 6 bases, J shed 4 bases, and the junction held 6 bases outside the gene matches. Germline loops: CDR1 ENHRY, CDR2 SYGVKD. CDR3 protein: CAIRGTSGMRYNEQFF. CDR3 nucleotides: TGTGCCATCAGAGGGACTAGCGGGATGCGGTACAATGAGCAGTTCTTC.

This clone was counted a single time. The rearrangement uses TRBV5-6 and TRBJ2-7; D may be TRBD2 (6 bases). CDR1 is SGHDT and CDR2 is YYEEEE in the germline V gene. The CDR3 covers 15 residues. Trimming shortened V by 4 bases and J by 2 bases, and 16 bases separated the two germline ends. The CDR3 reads CASSLPGTYAYEQYF. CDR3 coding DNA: TGTGCCAGCAGCCTCCCCGGGACTTACGCCTACGAGCAGTACTTC.

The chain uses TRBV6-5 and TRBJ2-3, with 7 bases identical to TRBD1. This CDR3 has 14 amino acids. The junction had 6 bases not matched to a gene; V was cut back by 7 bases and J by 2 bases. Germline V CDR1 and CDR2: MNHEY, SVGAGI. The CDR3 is CASKPGQSTDTQYF. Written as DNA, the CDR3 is TGTGCCAGCAAACCGGGACAGTCCACAGATACGCAGTATTTT.

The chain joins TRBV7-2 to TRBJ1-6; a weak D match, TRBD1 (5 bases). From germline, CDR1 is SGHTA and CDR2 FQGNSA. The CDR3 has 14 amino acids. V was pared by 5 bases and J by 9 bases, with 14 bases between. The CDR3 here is CASSRTGRGSPLHF. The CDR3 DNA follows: TGTGCCAGCAGCCGCACGGGAAGGGGTTCACCCCTCCACTTT.